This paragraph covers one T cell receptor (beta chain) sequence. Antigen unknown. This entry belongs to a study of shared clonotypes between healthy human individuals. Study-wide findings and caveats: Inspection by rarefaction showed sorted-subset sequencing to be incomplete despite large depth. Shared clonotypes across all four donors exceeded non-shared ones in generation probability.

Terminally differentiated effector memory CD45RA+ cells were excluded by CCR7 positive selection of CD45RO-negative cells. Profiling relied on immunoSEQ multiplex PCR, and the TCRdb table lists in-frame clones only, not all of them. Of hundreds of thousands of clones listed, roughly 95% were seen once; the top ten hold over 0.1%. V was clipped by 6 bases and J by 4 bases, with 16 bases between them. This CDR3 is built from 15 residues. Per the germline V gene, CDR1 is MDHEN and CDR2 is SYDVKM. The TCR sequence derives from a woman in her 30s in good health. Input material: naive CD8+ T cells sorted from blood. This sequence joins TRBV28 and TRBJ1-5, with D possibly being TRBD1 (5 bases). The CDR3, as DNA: TGTGCCAGCAGCTACGACTGGGGGAGAAATCAGCCCCAGCATTTT. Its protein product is CASSYDWGRNQPQHF.